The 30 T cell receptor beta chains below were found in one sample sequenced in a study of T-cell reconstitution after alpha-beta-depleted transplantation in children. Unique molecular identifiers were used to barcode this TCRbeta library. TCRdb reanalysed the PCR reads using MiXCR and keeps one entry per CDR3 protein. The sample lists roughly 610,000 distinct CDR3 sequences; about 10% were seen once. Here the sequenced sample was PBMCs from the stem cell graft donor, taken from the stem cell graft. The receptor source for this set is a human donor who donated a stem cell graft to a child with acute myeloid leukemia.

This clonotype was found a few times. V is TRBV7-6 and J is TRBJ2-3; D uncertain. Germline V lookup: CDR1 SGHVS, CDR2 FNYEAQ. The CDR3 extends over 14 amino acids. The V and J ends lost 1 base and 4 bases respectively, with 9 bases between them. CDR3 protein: CASSLGSPPDTQYF. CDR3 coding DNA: TGTGCCAGCAGCTTAGGTTCCCCCCCAGATACGCAGTATTTT.

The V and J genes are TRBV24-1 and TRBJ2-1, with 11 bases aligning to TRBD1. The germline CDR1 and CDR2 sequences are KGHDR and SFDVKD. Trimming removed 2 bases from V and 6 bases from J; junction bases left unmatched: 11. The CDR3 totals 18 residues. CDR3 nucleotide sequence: TGTGCCACCAGTGATTCCCCGGCCGGGACAGGGGGACCCAATGAGCAGTTCTTC. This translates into CATSDSPAGTGGPNEQFF.

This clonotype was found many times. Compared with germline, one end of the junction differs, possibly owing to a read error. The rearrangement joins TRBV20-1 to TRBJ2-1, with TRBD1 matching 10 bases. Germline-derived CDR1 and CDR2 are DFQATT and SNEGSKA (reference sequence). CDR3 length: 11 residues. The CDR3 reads CSARDPDRGTF. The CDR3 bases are TGCAGTGCTAGAGATCCGGACAGGGGGACCTTC.

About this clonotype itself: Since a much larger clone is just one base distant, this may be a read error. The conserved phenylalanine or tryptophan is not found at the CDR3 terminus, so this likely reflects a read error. Here the CDR3 DNA reads TGTGCCAGCAGTTTATGGCCAGACCCTGAAGCTTTCGTT. It codes for CASSLWPDPEAFV. The rearrangement uses TRBV12-3 or TRBV12-4 and TRBJ1-1; D remains ambiguous. The CDR3 covers 13 residues. V was shortened by 2 bases and J by 6 bases, with 10 bases between the two germline ends.

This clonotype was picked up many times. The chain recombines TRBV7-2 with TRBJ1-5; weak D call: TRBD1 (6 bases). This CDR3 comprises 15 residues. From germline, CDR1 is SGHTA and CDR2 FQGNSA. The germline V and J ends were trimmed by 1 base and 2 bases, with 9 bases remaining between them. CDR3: CASSLDSGGNQPQHF. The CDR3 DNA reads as TGTGCCAGCAGCTTAGACTCAGGGGGCAATCAGCCCCAGCATTTT. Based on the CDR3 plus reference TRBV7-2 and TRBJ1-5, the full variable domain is GAGVSQSPSNKVTEKGKDVELRCDPISGHTALYWYRQSLGQGLEFLIYFQGNSAPDKSGLPSDRFSAERTGGSVSTLTIQRTQQEDSAVYLCASSLDSGGNQPQHFGDGTRLSIL.

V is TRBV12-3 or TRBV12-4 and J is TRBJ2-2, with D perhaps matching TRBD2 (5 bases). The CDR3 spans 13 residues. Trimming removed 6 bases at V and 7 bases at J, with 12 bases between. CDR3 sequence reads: CASSNRGGGELFF. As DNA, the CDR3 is TGTGCCAGCAGCAACCGGGGTGGCGGGGAGCTGTTTTTT.

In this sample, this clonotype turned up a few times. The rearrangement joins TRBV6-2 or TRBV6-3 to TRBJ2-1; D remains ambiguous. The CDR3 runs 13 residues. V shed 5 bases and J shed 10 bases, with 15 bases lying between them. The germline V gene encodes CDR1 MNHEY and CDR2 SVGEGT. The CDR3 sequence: CASSLSPSREQFF. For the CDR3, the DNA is TGTGCCAGCAGTCTCTCCCCATCACGGGAGCAGTTCTTC.

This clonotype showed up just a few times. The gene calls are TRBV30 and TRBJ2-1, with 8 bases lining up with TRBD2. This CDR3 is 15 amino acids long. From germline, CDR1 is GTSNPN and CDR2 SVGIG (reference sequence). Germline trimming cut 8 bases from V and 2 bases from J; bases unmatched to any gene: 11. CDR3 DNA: TGTGCCGGAAATAGCGGGAAGGGGACCTACAATGAGCAGTTCTTC. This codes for CAGNSGKGTYNEQFF. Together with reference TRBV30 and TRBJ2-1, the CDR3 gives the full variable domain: SQTIHQWPATLVQPVGSPLSLECTVEGTSNPNLYWYRQAAGRGLQLLFYSVGIGQISSEVPQNLSASRPQDRQFILSSKKLLLSDSGFYLCAGNSGKGTYNEQFFGPGTRLTVL.

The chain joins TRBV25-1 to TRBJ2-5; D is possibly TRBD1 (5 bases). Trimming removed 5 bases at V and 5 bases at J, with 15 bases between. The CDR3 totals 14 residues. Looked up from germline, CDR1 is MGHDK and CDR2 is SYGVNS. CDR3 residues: CASSWKGSVETQYF. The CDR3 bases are TGTGCCAGCAGTTGGAAGGGGTCGGTGGAGACCCAGTACTTC.

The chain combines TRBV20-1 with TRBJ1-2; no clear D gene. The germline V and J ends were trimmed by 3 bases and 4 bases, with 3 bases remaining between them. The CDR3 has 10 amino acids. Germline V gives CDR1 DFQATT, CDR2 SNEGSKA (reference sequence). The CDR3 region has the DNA TGCAGTGCTAGTCCCTATGGCTACACCTTC. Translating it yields CSASPYGYTF.

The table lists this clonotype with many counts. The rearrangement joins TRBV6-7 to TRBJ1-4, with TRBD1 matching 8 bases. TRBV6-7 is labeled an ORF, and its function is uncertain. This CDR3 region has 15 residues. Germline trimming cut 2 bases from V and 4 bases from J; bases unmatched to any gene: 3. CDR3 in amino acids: CASSYRTGCNEKLFF. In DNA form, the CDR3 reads TGTGCCAGCAGTTACAGGACAGGGTGTAATGAAAAACTGTTTTTT.

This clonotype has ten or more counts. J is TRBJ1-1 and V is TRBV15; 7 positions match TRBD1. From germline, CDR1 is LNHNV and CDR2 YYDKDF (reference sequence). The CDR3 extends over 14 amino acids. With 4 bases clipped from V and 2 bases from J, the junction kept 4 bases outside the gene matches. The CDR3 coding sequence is TGTGCCACCAGCAAAGACAGGGCTAACACTGAAGCTTTCTTT. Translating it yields CATSKDRANTEAFF.

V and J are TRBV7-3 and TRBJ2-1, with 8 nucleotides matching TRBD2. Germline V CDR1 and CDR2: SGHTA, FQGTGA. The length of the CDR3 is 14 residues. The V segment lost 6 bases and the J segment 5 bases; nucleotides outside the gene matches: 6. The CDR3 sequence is CASSSTSGHNEQFF. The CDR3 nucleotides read TGTGCCAGCAGTTCAACTAGCGGACACAATGAGCAGTTCTTC. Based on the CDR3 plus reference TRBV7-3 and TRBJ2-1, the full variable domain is GAGVSQTPSNKVTEKGKYVELRCDPISGHTALYWYRQSLGQGPEFLIYFQGTGAADDSGLPNDRFFAVRPEGSVSTLKIQRTERGDSAVYLCASSSTSGHNEQFFGPGTRLTVL.

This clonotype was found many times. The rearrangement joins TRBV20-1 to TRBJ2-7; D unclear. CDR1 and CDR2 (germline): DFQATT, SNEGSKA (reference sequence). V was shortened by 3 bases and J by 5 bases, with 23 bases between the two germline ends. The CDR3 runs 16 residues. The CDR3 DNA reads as TGCAGTGCTAGTCCCCTCCCCCCCCTGTCCCTACACGAGCAGTACTTC. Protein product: CSASPLPPLSLHEQYF.

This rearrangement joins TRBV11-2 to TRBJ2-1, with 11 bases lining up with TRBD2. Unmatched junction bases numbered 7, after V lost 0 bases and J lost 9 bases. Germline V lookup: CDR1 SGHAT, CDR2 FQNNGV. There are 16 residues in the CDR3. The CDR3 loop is CASSLDRPSGRTEQFF. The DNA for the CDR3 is TGTGCCAGCAGCTTAGATCGGCCTAGCGGGAGGACTGAGCAGTTCTTC.

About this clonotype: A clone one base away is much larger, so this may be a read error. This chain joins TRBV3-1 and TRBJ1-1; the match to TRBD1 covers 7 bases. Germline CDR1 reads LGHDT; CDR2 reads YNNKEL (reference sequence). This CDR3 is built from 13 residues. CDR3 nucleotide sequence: TGTGCCTGCAGCCGACAGGGATACACTGAAGCTTTCTTT. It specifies CACSRQGYTEAFF.

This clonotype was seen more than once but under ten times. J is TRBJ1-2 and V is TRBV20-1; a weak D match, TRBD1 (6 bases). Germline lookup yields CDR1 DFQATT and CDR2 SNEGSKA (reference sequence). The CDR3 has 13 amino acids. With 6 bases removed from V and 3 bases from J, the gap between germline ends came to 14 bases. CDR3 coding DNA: TGCAGTGCCAAAGACAGGCCCGACTATGGCTACACCTTC. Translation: CSAKDRPDYGYTF.

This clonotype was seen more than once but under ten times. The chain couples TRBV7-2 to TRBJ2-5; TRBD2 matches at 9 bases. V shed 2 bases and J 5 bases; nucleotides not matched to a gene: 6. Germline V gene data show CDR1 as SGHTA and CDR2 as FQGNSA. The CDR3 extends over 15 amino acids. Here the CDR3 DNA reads TGTGCCAGCAGCTTAACAAGCGGGGGGTGGGAGACCCAGTACTTC. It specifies CASSLTSGGWETQYF.

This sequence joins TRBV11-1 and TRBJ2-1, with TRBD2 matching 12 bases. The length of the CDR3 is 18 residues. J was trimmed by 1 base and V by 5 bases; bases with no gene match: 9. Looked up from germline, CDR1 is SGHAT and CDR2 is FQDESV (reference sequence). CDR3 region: CASSPTSGRGRSYNEQFF. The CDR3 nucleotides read TGTGCCAGCAGCCCGACTAGCGGGAGAGGAAGGTCCTACAATGAGCAGTTCTTC. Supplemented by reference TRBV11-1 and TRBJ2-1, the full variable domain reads EAEVAQSPRYKITEKSQAVAFWCDPISGHATLYWYRQILGQGPELLVQFQDESVVDDSQLPKDRFSAERLKGVDSTLKIQPAELGDSAMYLCASSPTSGRGRSYNEQFFGPGTRLTVL.

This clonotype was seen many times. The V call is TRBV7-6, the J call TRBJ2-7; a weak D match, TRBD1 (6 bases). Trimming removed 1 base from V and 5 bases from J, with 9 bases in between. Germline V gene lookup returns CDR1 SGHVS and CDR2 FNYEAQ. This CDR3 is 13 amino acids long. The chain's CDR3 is CASSLGDRNEQYF. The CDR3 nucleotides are TGTGCCAGCAGCTTAGGAGACAGGAACGAGCAGTACTTC.

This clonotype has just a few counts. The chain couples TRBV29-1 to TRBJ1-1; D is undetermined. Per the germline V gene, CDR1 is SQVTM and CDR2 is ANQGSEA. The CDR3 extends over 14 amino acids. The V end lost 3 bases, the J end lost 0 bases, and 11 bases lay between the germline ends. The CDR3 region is CSVDVLRMNTEAFF. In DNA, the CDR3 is TGCAGCGTTGATGTTCTCCGCATGAACACTGAAGCTTTCTTT.

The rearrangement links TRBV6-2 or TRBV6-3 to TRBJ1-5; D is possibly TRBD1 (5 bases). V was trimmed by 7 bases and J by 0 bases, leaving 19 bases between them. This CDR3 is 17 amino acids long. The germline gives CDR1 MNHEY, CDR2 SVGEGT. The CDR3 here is CASTTRRGTTSNQPQHF. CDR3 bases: TGTGCCAGCACCACGCGTCGGGGGACTACTAGCAATCAGCCCCAGCATTTT.

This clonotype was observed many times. The CDR3: CASSLPDRGGTGELFF. The CDR3, as DNA: TGTGCCAGCAGCTTGCCCGACAGGGGAGGCACCGGGGAGCTGTTTTTT. The chain combines TRBV5-6 with TRBJ2-2, with 8 nucleotides matching TRBD1. This CDR3 comprises 16 residues. Germline CDR1 SGHDT, CDR2 YYEEEE. J was trimmed by 4 bases and V by 1 base; bases with no gene match: 6.

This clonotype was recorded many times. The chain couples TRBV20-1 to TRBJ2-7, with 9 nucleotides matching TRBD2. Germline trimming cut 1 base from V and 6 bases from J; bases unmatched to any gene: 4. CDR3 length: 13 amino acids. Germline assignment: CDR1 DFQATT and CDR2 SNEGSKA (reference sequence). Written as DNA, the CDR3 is TGCAGTGCTAGAGGTAGAGCGGGAGGCGAGCAGTACTTC. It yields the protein CSARGRAGGEQYF.

The chain's CDR3 is CASKRDTYEQYF. Written as DNA, the CDR3 is TGTGCCAGCAAGAGGGACACCTACGAGCAGTACTTC. The chain combines TRBV12-3 or TRBV12-4 with TRBJ2-7; weak D call: TRBD1 (6 bases). The CDR3 has 12 residues. The V end was cut by 7 bases, the J end by 2 bases, with 9 bases between.

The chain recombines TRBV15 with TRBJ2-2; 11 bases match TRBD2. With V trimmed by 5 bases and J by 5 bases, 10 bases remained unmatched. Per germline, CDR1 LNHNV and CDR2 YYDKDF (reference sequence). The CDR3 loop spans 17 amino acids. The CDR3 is CATSGPTSGRVTGELFF. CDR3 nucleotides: TGTGCCACCAGCGGGCCCACTAGCGGGAGAGTGACCGGGGAGCTGTTTTTT.

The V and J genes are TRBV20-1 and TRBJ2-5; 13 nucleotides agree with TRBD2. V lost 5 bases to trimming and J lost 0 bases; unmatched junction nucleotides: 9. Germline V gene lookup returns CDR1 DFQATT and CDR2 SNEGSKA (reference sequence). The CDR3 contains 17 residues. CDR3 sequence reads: CSAGGLAGEVYQETQYF. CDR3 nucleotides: TGCAGTGCTGGAGGACTAGCGGGAGAAGTGTACCAAGAGACCCAGTACTTC.

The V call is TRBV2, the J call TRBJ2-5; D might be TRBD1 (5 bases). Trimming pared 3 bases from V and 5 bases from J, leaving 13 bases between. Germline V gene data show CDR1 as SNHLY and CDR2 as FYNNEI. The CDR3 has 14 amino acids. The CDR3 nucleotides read TGTGCCAGCAGTGATAGTCAGGGTGCGGAGACCCAGTACTTC. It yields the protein CASSDSQGAETQYF.

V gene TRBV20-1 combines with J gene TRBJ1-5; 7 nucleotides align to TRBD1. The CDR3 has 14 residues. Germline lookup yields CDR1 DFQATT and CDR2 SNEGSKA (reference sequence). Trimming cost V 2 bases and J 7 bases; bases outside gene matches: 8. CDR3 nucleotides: TGCAGTGCTAGAAGCACTTACAGGGGCCAGCCCCAGCATTTT. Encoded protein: CSARSTYRGQPQHF.

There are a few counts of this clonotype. CDR3 DNA sequence: TGTGCCAGCAGCGTACCACGCCCTAGCGGGAGCAATGAGCAGTTCTTC. Its translation is CASSVPRPSGSNEQFF. This chain connects TRBV7-2 to TRBJ2-1, with 10 bases aligning to TRBD2. The germline V gene encodes CDR1 SGHTA and CDR2 FQGNSA. This CDR3 comprises 16 residues. With 5 bases clipped from V and 6 bases from J, the junction kept 10 bases outside the gene matches.